The sequence of this T cell receptor (beta chain) was determined in a study of long-term antiretroviral therapy in people with HIV. At the survey level, the v3.0 immunoSEQ assay was run. The assay was immunoSEQ multiplex PCR, and TCRdb's table has in-frame clones only and misses some. The sample has tens of thousands of clones; around 97% are singletons. The CDR3 length is 16 residues. Deletions cut 6 bases from V and 0 bases from J, with 12 bases between. Germline-derived CDR1 and CDR2 are SNHLY and FYNNEI. The sequence was obtained from a young man with HIV. The specimen was unsorted PBMCs, collected 6.9 years after starting antiretroviral therapy. The V and J genes are TRBV2 and TRBJ2-6; D possibly uses TRBD1 or TRBD2 (5 bases each). The CDR3 here is CASSPGTVSGANVLTF. The CDR3 DNA is TGTGCCAGCAGCCCCGGGACCGTCTCTGGGGCCAACGTCCTGACTTTC.